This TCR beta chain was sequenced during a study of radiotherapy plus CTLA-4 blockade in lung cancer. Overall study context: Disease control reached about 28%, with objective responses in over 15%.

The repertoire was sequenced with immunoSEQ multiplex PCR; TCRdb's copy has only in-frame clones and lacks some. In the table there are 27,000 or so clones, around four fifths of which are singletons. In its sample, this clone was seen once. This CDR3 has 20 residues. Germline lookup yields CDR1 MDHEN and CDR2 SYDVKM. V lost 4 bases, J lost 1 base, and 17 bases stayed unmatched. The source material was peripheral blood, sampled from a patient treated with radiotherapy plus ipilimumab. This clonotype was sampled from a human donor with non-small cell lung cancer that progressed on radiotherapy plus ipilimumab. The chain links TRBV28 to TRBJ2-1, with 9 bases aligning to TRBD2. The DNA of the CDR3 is TGTGCCAGCAGTTCTCCCCGGCTAGCGGGGCCCCTTGCTTCCTACAATGAGCAGTTCTTC. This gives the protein CASSSPRLAGPLASYNEQFF.